This T cell receptor (beta chain) was documented in a study of T cell repertoires in cytomegalovirus infection. On the study more broadly: CMV epitopes that were recently identified and HLA-C-restricted were used alongside well-studied HLA-B-restricted ones. Through public TCR beta signatures, both CMV infection and matching HLA type were indicated.

MiXCR was run by TCRdb on the reads, yielding one entry per CDR3 protein. The data show 650,000 to 850,000 distinct CDR3 sequences, with roughly 28% seen just once and 10% to 15% held by the top ten. Points from the study as a whole: There were carriers of CMV plus the relevant HLA, and cumulative public TCR beta family frequency identified them. Dominating the ex vivo response were TCR beta clonotypes that were CMV-specific and HLA-C-restricted.

Concerning this clonotype itself: The antigen remains undetermined.

This TCR was sampled from a human donor in good health (CMV status not recorded). Some clones in this sample may be carry-over from other donors' samples. The sequencing used cultured CD8+ T cells from PBMCs, collected from culture after CMV antigen stimulation.

This CDR3 is CASSSWDTSNEQFF. In DNA form, the CDR3 reads TGTGCCAGCAGTTCTTGGGACACTTCCAATGAGCAGTTCTTC. The chain uses TRBV6-6 and TRBJ2-1, with D tentatively TRBD1 (6 bases). The V end lost 4 bases, the J end lost 6 bases, and 13 bases lay between the germline ends. CDR1 MNHNY and CDR2 SVGAGI come from the germline V gene (reference sequence). The CDR3 is made up of 14 amino acids.